Listed below are T cell receptor beta chains from one sample, sequenced in a study of OX40 agonist ivuxolimab in advanced cancers. Assay: immunoSEQ multiplex PCR; the TCRdb copy retains only in-frame clones and omits some. The sample includes roughly 62,000 clones, approximately 85% of them seen just once. The specimen comprised CD4+ or CD8+ T cells sorted from blood, sampled in a trial of the OX40 agonist ivuxolimab. The receptor set was obtained from an adult with an advanced solid tumor such as melanoma, head and neck, liver or kidney cancer. Each CDR3 is given with its conserved first and last residue. Fields, in order: V gene, J gene, clone size, D gene, CDR3 protein, CDR3 DNA. The D gene is left open where the match is weak. Part of the rows lack a size; the others show once, few, many or a class for expanded clones.

v_call: TRBV11-3
j_call: TRBJ2-1
clone_size: NA
d_call: TRBD1
cdr3_aa: CASSLDGTGNNEQFF
cdr3_nt: TGTGCCAGCAGCTTGGACGGGACAGGGAACAATGAGCAGTTCTTC

v_call: TRBV6-1
j_call: TRBJ1-4
clone_size: few
d_call: TRBD1
cdr3_aa: CASSEWGQKNEKLFF
cdr3_nt: TGTGCCAGCAGTGAATGGGGACAGAAGAATGAAAAACTGTTTTTT

v_call: TRBV5-1
j_call: TRBJ2-7
clone_size: NA
d_call: NA
cdr3_aa: CASSLGPNYEQYF
cdr3_nt: TGCGCCAGCAGCTTAGGACCGAACTACGAGCAGTACTTC

v_call: TRBV6-6
j_call: TRBJ1-1
clone_size: NA
d_call: NA
cdr3_aa: CASSLLGGAGNTEAFF
cdr3_nt: TGTGCCAGCAGTTTGTTGGGGGGCGCAGGGAACACTGAAGCTTTCTTT

v_call: TRBV5-5
j_call: TRBJ1-1
clone_size: once
d_call: NA
cdr3_aa: CASSQENMNTEAFF
cdr3_nt: TGTGCCAGCAGCCAGGAGAATATGAACACTGAAGCTTTCTTT

v_call: TRBV11-2
j_call: TRBJ1-2
clone_size: NA
d_call: NA
cdr3_aa: CASSPGQSYGYTF
cdr3_nt: TGTGCCAGCAGCCCCGGACAGAGCTATGGCTACACCTTC

v_call: TRBV29-1
j_call: TRBJ2-5
clone_size: NA
d_call: NA
cdr3_aa: CSVEEIGQQETQYF
cdr3_nt: TGCAGCGTTGAAGAGATAGGACAGCAAGAGACCCAGTACTTC

v_call: TRBV28
j_call: TRBJ1-2
clone_size: NA
d_call: NA
cdr3_aa: CACKKTGYGYTF
cdr3_nt: TGTGCCTGCAAAAAAACAGGATATGGCTACACCTTC

v_call: TRBV7-9
j_call: TRBJ2-3
clone_size: NA
d_call: NA
cdr3_aa: CASSFEGLNTQYF
cdr3_nt: TGTGCCAGCAGCTTTGAGGGACTTAATACGCAGTATTTT

v_call: TRBV6-1
j_call: TRBJ2-7
clone_size: NA
d_call: TRBD1
cdr3_aa: CASSDGTGSLEQYF
cdr3_nt: TGTGCCAGCAGTGATGGGACAGGGTCTCTCGAGCAGTACTTC

v_call: TRBV5-1
j_call: TRBJ1-4
clone_size: NA
d_call: TRBD1
cdr3_aa: CASSLTGGGEKLFF
cdr3_nt: TGCGCCAGCAGCCTGACAGGGGGCGGTGAAAAACTGTTTTTT

v_call: TRBV4-2
j_call: TRBJ1-5
clone_size: NA
d_call: NA
cdr3_aa: CASSQVHSAGREPQHF
cdr3_nt: TGTGCCAGCAGCCAAGTCCACTCGGCAGGTAGGGAGCCCCAGCATTTT

v_call: TRBV5-6
j_call: TRBJ1-1
clone_size: NA
d_call: TRBD1
cdr3_aa: CASNRQGSYAFF
cdr3_nt: TGTGCCAGCAATAGACAGGGATCCTACGCTTTCTTT

v_call: TRBV5-4
j_call: TRBJ2-6
clone_size: NA
d_call: NA
cdr3_aa: CASSWGLQRGANVLTF
cdr3_nt: TGTGCCAGCAGCTGGGGACTGCAGCGTGGGGCCAACGTCCTGACTTTC

v_call: TRBV5-1
j_call: TRBJ2-6
clone_size: medium-sized
d_call: NA
cdr3_aa: CASGVTGSSGANVLTF
cdr3_nt: TGCGCCAGCGGTGTCACAGGGAGCTCTGGGGCCAACGTCCTGACTTTC

v_call: TRBV29-1
j_call: TRBJ2-3
clone_size: NA
d_call: TRBD1
cdr3_aa: CSVRDSSTDTQYF
cdr3_nt: TGCAGCGTAAGGGACAGTAGCACAGATACGCAGTATTTT

v_call: TRBV5-1
j_call: TRBJ2-5
clone_size: NA
d_call: NA
cdr3_aa: CASRQALQETQYF
cdr3_nt: TGCGCCAGCCGACAGGCACTTCAAGAGACCCAGTACTTC

v_call: TRBV7-2
j_call: TRBJ2-5
clone_size: NA
d_call: NA
cdr3_aa: CASSPSPLGGETQYF
cdr3_nt: TGTGCCAGCAGCCCTAGTCCGTTGGGCGGAGAGACCCAGTACTTC

v_call: TRBV29-1
j_call: TRBJ1-3
clone_size: NA
d_call: NA
cdr3_aa: CSVASGIDSGNTIYF
cdr3_nt: TGCAGCGTCGCATCGGGGATAGACTCTGGAAACACCATATATTTT

v_call: TRBV9
j_call: TRBJ1-5
clone_size: once
d_call: NA
cdr3_aa: CASSREAGVSNQPQHF
cdr3_nt: TGTGCCAGCAGCCGAGAGGCAGGAGTTAGCAATCAGCCCCAGCATTTT

v_call: TRBV7-6
j_call: TRBJ2-6
clone_size: NA
d_call: TRBD1
cdr3_aa: CASSLAGGRGPGANVLTF
cdr3_nt: TGTGCCAGCAGCTTAGCCGGGGGCAGGGGGCCTGGGGCCAACGTCCTGACTTTC

v_call: TRBV2
j_call: TRBJ1-5
clone_size: NA
d_call: TRBD1
cdr3_aa: CASSRDSRANQPQHF
cdr3_nt: TGTGCCAGCAGTCGGGACAGTCGGGCCAATCAGCCCCAGCATTTT

v_call: TRBV9
j_call: TRBJ1-4
clone_size: NA
d_call: TRBD1
cdr3_aa: CASSATGTGEKLFF
cdr3_nt: TGTGCCAGCAGCGCAACCGGGACAGGTGAAAAACTGTTTTTT

v_call: TRBV7-9
j_call: TRBJ2-5
clone_size: few
d_call: NA
cdr3_aa: CASSLAGVKETQYF
cdr3_nt: TGTGCCAGCAGCTTAGCGGGGGTTAAAGAGACCCAGTACTTC

v_call: TRBV19
j_call: TRBJ2-5
clone_size: NA
d_call: NA
cdr3_aa: CASSRQPYETQYF
cdr3_nt: TGTGCCAGTAGTAGACAGCCTTACGAGACCCAGTACTTC

v_call: TRBV5-1
j_call: TRBJ1-5
clone_size: NA
d_call: TRBD1
cdr3_aa: CASSLTGGYQPQHF
cdr3_nt: TGCGCCAGCAGCTTGACAGGGGGCTATCAGCCCCAGCATTTT

v_call: TRBV30
j_call: TRBJ1-1
clone_size: NA
d_call: NA
cdr3_aa: CAWSVRWGPIGAFF
cdr3_nt: TGTGCCTGGAGTGTACGGTGGGGGCCCATAGGAGCTTTCTTT

v_call: TRBV5-4
j_call: TRBJ2-3
clone_size: NA
d_call: NA
cdr3_aa: CASSLFLGVSTDTQYF
cdr3_nt: TGTGCCAGCAGCTTGTTTCTGGGGGTCTCCACAGATACGCAGTATTTT

v_call: TRBV5-8
j_call: TRBJ2-1
clone_size: NA
d_call: TRBD2
cdr3_aa: CASRTRLAGAYNEQFF
cdr3_nt: TGTGCCAGCCGGACAAGACTAGCGGGAGCCTACAATGAGCAGTTCTTC

v_call: TRBV27
j_call: TRBJ2-7
clone_size: NA
d_call: NA
cdr3_aa: CASRRSEGSYEQYF
cdr3_nt: TGTGCCAGCAGGAGGTCGGAGGGAAGCTACGAGCAGTACTTC

v_call: TRBV11-3
j_call: TRBJ1-3
clone_size: NA
d_call: TRBD1
cdr3_aa: CASSQGAYRNTIYF
cdr3_nt: TGTGCCAGCAGTCAGGGGGCGTACAGAAACACCATATATTTT

v_call: TRBV9
j_call: TRBJ2-5
clone_size: NA
d_call: NA
cdr3_aa: CASSSTPGTAETQYF
cdr3_nt: TGTGCCAGCAGCTCAACTCCCGGGACTGCAGAGACCCAGTACTTC

v_call: TRBV19
j_call: TRBJ2-7
clone_size: NA
d_call: TRBD1
cdr3_aa: CASSTSGTGYEQYF
cdr3_nt: TGTGCCAGTAGTACCTCCGGGACAGGGTACGAGCAGTACTTC

v_call: TRBV30
j_call: TRBJ1-5
clone_size: many
d_call: NA
cdr3_aa: CAWRDGPSNQPQHF
cdr3_nt: TGTGCCTGGAGAGATGGCCCGTCCAATCAGCCCCAGCATTTT

v_call: TRBV7-2
j_call: TRBJ2-3
clone_size: NA
d_call: NA
cdr3_aa: CASSPPGTDTQYF
cdr3_nt: TGTGCCAGCAGCCCCCCCGGCACAGATACGCAGTATTTT

v_call: TRBV6-6
j_call: TRBJ1-1
clone_size: NA
d_call: NA
cdr3_aa: CASSYVPENTEAFF
cdr3_nt: TGTGCCAGCAGTTACGTCCCAGAGAACACTGAAGCTTTCTTT

v_call: TRBV6-6
j_call: TRBJ2-7
clone_size: NA
d_call: NA
cdr3_aa: CASSYAGAEQYF
cdr3_nt: TGTGCCAGCAGTTACGCCGGTGCCGAGCAGTACTTC

v_call: TRBV5-1
j_call: TRBJ2-5
clone_size: NA
d_call: TRBD2
cdr3_aa: CASSLGATAGEETQYF
cdr3_nt: TGCGCCAGCAGCTTGGGTGCGACAGCGGGGGAAGAGACCCAGTACTTC

v_call: TRBV27
j_call: TRBJ2-5
clone_size: NA
d_call: TRBD2
cdr3_aa: CAYGRRGYQRETQYF
cdr3_nt: TGTGCCTACGGGAGGAGGGGATACCAAAGAGAGACCCAGTACTTC

v_call: TRBV7-8
j_call: TRBJ2-1
clone_size: few
d_call: TRBD2
cdr3_aa: CASSFGGGTSYNEQFF
cdr3_nt: TGTGCCAGCAGCTTTGGCGGGGGTACCTCCTACAATGAGCAGTTCTTC

v_call: TRBV6-5
j_call: TRBJ1-6
clone_size: NA
d_call: TRBD1
cdr3_aa: CASSYTQQGGGSPLHF
cdr3_nt: TGTGCCAGCAGTTACACCCAACAGGGGGGAGGTTCACCCCTCCACTTT

v_call: TRBV10-3
j_call: TRBJ2-2
clone_size: once
d_call: NA
cdr3_aa: CAISESGSTNTGELFF
cdr3_nt: TGTGCCATCAGTGAGTCTGGGTCTACGAACACCGGGGAGCTGTTTTTT

v_call: TRBV5-4
j_call: TRBJ2-2
clone_size: NA
d_call: TRBD2
cdr3_aa: CASSLSGGVAGELFF
cdr3_nt: TGTGCCAGCAGCCTAAGCGGGGGGGTAGCCGGGGAGCTGTTTTTT

v_call: TRBV7-9
j_call: TRBJ1-6
clone_size: NA
d_call: NA
cdr3_aa: CASSSTGDNSPLHF
cdr3_nt: TGTGCCAGCAGCTCGACAGGAGATAATTCACCCCTCCACTTT

v_call: TRBV30
j_call: TRBJ1-1
clone_size: NA
d_call: TRBD1
cdr3_aa: CAWSVQGKAFF
cdr3_nt: TGTGCCTGGAGTGTACAGGGGAAAGCTTTCTTT

v_call: TRBV11-3
j_call: TRBJ2-3
clone_size: NA
d_call: NA
cdr3_aa: CASRGRGTDTQYF
cdr3_nt: TGTGCCAGCAGGGGCAGGGGTACAGATACGCAGTATTTT

v_call: TRBV5-5
j_call: TRBJ2-5
clone_size: once
d_call: NA
cdr3_aa: CASSFGPSWAGETQYF
cdr3_nt: TGTGCCAGCAGCTTCGGGCCCTCCTGGGCAGGTGAGACCCAGTACTTC

v_call: TRBV18
j_call: TRBJ2-4
clone_size: NA
d_call: NA
cdr3_aa: CASSPERRKAKNIQYF
cdr3_nt: TGTGCCAGCTCACCAGAACGGAGAAAGGCCAAAAACATTCAGTACTTC

v_call: TRBV28
j_call: TRBJ2-5
clone_size: once
d_call: NA
cdr3_aa: CASSPQGRGETQYF
cdr3_nt: TGTGCCAGCAGTCCCCAGGGTCGAGGGGAGACCCAGTACTTC